The 2 T cell receptor beta chains below were found in one sample sequenced in a study of shared clonotypes between healthy human individuals (dated by TCRdb to the early 2020s). Library preparation was by the immunoSEQ multiplex PCR assay. TCRdb carries this immuneACCESS record with in-frame sequences only. Its versions omit some clonotypes, under half of them owing to an unresolved V gene in the studies checked, with the rest unexplained. This sample has some 1.5 million clones in its table, and around 95% of those were observed once. Together, the top ten hold approximately 1.1% of the sample. Sequenced sample: naive CD4+ T cells sorted from blood. The label giving this sample's cell subset or site can be read as: CD45RA+ positively selected. The receptors were sampled from a man under 40 in good health.

The chain recombines TRBV28 with TRBJ2-7; 12 bases fit TRBD2. The ends lost 7 bases at V and 2 bases at J; junction bases unmatched: 18. CDR3 length equals 19 residues. Per germline, CDR1 MDHEN and CDR2 SYDVKM. The CDR3 spells CASNLAGGPISPWTYEQYF. CDR3 DNA sequence: TGTGCCAGCAACCTAGCGGGAGGGCCTATTAGCCCGTGGACCTACGAGCAGTACTTC.

The J gene is TRBJ2-7, the V gene TRBV6-4, with 11 bases matching TRBD1. Germline V gene sequence: CDR1 MRHNA, CDR2 SNTAGT. The CDR3 runs to 16 residues. V shed 7 bases and J 2 bases; nucleotides not matched to a gene: 10. The chain's CDR3 is CASNPLLGQGAYEQYF. CDR3 coding DNA: TGTGCCAGCAACCCACTCTTGGGACAGGGGGCCTACGAGCAGTACTTC.